The T cell receptor beta chain described here comes from a study of cytomegalovirus exposure and HLA in healthy donors. Study-wide background: Earlier results showed approximately 110 million unique TCR beta sequences derived from approximately 180 million T cells.

This clone was counted a few times. The antigen is unknown. Findings and caveats of the study: Most of the CMV-associated TCR beta chains (in a later analysis) appeared to be HLA-restricted. The study put around 180 TCR beta chains on its list as cytomegalovirus-associated. An analysis was carried out at a later point. It showed that HLA-associated TCR beta chains were more clonally expanded than equally common non-associated chains.

This CDR3 contains 16 residues. CDR1 is LNHNV, CDR2 YYDKDF, per germline (reference sequence). J was trimmed by 2 bases and V by 3 bases; bases with no gene match: 9. In the PCR, 60 Vbeta and 13 Jbeta primers were used. Data came from immunoSEQ multiplex PCR; TCRdb stores just in-frame clones and leaves some out. The sample contains about 110,000 clones, 65% to 80% of which appear only once. The V gene is TRBV15, the J gene TRBJ1-1; 7 bases fit TRBD1. The TCR was taken from a male donor in good health and CMV-seropositive. Sequences were obtained from PBMCs. The CDR3 loop is CATSRSRDSSNTEAFF. CDR3 DNA: TGTGCCACCAGCAGGAGCCGGGACAGCTCTAACACTGAAGCTTTCTTT. The full variable domain, in which reference TRBV15 and TRBJ1-1 provide the parts outside the CDR3, is DAMVIQNPRYQVTQFGKPVTLSCSQTLNHNVMYWYQQKSSQAPKLLFHYYDKDFNNEADTPDNFQSRRPNTSFCFLDIRSPGLGDTAMYLCATSRSRDSSNTEAFFGQGTRLTVV.